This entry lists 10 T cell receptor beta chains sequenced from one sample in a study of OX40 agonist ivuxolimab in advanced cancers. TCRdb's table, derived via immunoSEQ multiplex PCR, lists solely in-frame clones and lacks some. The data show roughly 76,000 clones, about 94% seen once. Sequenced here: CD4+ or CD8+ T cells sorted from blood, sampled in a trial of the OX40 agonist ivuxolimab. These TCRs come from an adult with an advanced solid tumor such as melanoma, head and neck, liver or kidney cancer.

CDR3 in DNA: TGTGCCAGCAGCCCCGGGGGCAAAAACATTCAGTACTTC. It encodes CASSPGGKNIQYF. The chain carries TRBV7-9 and TRBJ2-4, with a possible D match to TRBD2 (6 bases). Germline values: CDR1 SEHNR, CDR2 FQNEAQ (reference sequence). V lost 5 bases, J lost 3 bases, and 8 bases lay in between. This CDR3 contains 13 residues.

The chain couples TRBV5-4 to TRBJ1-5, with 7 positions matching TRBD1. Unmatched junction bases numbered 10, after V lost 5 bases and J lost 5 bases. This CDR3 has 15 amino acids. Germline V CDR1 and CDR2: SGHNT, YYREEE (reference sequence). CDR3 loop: CASSIHGQEHQPQHF. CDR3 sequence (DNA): TGTGCCAGCAGTATTCATGGACAGGAACATCAGCCCCAGCATTTT.

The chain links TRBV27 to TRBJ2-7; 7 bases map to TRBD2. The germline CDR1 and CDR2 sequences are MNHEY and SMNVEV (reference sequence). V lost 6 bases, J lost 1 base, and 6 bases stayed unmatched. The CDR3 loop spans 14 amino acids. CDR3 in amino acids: CASSYSGTSYEQYF. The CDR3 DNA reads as TGTGCCAGCAGCTACAGCGGGACTTCCTACGAGCAGTACTTC.

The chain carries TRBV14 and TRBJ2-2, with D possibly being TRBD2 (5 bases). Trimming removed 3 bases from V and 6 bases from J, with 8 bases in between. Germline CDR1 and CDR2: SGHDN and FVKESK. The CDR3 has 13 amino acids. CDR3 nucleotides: TGTGCCAGCAGCCACCGGGGTTCCGGGGAGCTGTTTTTT. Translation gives CASSHRGSGELFF.

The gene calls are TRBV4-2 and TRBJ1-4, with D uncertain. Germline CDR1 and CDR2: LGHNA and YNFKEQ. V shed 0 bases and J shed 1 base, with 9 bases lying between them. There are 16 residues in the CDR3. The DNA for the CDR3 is TGTGCCAGCAGCCAAGACCTCGGTTTAACTAATGAAAAACTGTTTTTT. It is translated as CASSQDLGLTNEKLFF.

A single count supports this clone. Here the CDR3 DNA reads TGCGCCAGCAGCTTGCTGGGGACGGGGCAGCCCCAGCATTTT. This sequence encodes CASSLLGTGQPQHF. J is TRBJ1-5 and V is TRBV5-1; tentative D call: TRBD1 (5 bases). V dropped 1 base and J dropped 7 bases, with 12 bases sitting between them. This CDR3 has 14 amino acids. Per the germline V gene, CDR1 is SGHRS and CDR2 is YFSETQ.

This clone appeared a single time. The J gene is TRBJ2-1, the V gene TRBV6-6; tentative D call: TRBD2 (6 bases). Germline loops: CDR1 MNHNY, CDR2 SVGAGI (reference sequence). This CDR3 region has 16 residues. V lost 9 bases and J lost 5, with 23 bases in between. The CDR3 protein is CASSLTRGFQDNEQFF. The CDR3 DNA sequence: TGTGCCAGTAGCCTAACACGGGGGTTTCAGGACAATGAGCAGTTCTTC.

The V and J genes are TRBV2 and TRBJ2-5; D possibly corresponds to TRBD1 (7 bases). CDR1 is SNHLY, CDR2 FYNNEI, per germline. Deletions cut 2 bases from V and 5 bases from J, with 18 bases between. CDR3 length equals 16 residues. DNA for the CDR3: TGTGCCAGCAGTGAATCTTCGGGAGTAGGGGGCGAGACCCAGTACTTC. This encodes CASSESSGVGGETQYF. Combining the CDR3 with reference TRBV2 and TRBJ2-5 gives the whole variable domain EPEVTQTPSHQVTQMGQEVILRCVPISNHLYFYWYRQILGQKVEFLVSFYNNEISEKSEIFDDQFSVERPDGSNFTLKIRSTKLEDSAMYFCASSESSGVGGETQYFGPGTRLLVL.

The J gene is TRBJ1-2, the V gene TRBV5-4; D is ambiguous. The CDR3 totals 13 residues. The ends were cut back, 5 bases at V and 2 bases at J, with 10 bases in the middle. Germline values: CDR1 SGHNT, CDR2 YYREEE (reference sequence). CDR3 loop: CASRQITNYGYTF. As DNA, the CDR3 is TGTGCCAGCAGACAGATTACCAACTATGGCTACACCTTC.

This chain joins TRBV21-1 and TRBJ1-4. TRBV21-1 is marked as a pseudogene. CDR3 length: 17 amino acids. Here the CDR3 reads CASSPHPARPFNEKLFF. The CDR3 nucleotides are TGTGCCAGCAGCCCCCACCCGGCCCGACCCTTTAATGAAAAACTGTTTTTT.